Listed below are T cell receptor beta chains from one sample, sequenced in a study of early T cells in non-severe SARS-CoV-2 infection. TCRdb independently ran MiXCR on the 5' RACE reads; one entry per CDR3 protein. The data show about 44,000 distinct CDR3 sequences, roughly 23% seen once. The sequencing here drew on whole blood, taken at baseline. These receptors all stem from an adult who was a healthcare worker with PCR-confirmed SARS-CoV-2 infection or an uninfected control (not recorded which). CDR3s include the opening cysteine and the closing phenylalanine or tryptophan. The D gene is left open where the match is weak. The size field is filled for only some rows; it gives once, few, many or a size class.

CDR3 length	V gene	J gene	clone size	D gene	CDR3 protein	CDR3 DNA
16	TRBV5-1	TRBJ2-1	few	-	CASSLEGNAIYNEQFF	TGCGCCAGCAGCTTGGAAGGGAACGCGATCTACAATGAGCAGTTCTTC
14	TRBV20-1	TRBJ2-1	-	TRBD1	CSARDRAFPNEQFF	TGCAGTGCTAGGGACAGGGCCTTTCCCAATGAGCAGTTCTTC
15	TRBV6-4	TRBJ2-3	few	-	CASSDDSGGPGTQYF	TGTGCCAGCAGTGATGACAGTGGGGGGCCAGGCACGCAGTATTTT
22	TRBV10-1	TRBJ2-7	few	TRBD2	CASSESLETGTSGPKGSYEQYF	TGCGCCAGCAGTGAGTCCCTGGAGACCGGGACTAGCGGTCCGAAGGGGTCCTACGAGCAGTACTTC
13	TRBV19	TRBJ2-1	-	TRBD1	CASSETGRNEQFF	TGTGCCAGTAGTGAGACAGGGCGGAATGAGCAGTTCTTC
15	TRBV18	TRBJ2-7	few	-	CASSEPKMGAREQYF	TGTGCCAGCTCTGAGCCCAAGATGGGCGCGAGGGAGCAGTACTTC
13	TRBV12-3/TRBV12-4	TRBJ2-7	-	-	CASSLARLGEQYF	TGTGCCAGCAGTTTAGCCCGCCTGGGGGAGCAGTACTTC
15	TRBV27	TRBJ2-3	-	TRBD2	CASSSGTSGADTQYF	TGTGCCAGCAGTTCCGGGACTAGCGGGGCAGATACGCAGTATTTT
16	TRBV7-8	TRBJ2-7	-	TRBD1	CASSLAWSGGIYEQYF	TGTGCCAGCAGCTTAGCGTGGTCAGGGGGCATTTACGAGCAGTACTTC
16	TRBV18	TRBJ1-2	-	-	CASSNDDWRVDYGYTF	TGTGCCAGCTCTAACGATGATTGGAGGGTTGACTATGGCTACACCTTC
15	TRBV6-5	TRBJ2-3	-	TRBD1	CASSWGDRHTDTQYF	TGTGCCAGCAGTTGGGGGGACAGGCACACAGATACGCAGTATTTT
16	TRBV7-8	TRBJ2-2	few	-	CASSSPGHVNTGELFF	TGTGCCAGCAGCTCTCCGGGACACGTGAACACCGGGGAGCTGTTTTTT
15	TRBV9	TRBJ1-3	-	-	CASSLLDSSGNTIYF	TGTGCCAGCAGCCTCCTGGACAGCTCTGGAAACACCATATATTTT
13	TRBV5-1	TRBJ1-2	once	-	CASSLGSYYGYTF	TGCGCCAGCAGCTTGGGATCCTACTATGGCTACACCTTC
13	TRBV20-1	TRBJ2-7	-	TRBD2	CSAWSGGNYEQYF	TGCAGTGCCTGGAGCGGGGGGAACTACGAGCAGTACTTC
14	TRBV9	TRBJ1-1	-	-	CASSPRSYNTEAFF	TGTGCCAGCAGCCCCCGATCTTACAACACTGAAGCTTTCTTT
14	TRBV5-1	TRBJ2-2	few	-	CASSEGFVTGELFF	TGCGCCAGCAGTGAAGGGTTTGTGACCGGGGAGCTGTTTTTT
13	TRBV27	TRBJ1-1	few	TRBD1	CASSTTGGTEAFF	TGTGCCAGCAGCACGACAGGGGGCACTGAAGCTTTCTTT
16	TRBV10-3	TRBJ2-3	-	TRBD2	CAISGTSGESTDTQYF	TGTGCCATCAGTGGGACTAGCGGGGAAAGCACAGATACGCAGTATTTT
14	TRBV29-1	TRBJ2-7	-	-	CSVEVRGLPYEQYF	TGCAGCGTTGAGGTCAGGGGCCTCCCCTACGAGCAGTACTTC
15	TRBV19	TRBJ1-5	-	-	CASSQGRAGNQPQHF	TGTGCCAGTAGCCAGGGCAGGGCCGGCAATCAGCCCCAGCATTTT
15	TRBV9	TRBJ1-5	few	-	CASSPQGNSNQPQHF	TGTGCCAGCAGCCCCCAGGGGAATAGCAATCAGCCCCAGCATTTT
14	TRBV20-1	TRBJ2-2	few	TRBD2	CSAVTSGGTGELFF	TGCAGTGCTGTGACTAGCGGGGGCACCGGGGAGCTGTTTTTT
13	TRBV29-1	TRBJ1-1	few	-	CSVRTEARGEAFF	TGCAGCGTCCGAACGGAGGCGCGGGGTGAAGCTTTCTTT
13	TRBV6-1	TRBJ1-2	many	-	CASSPNVGQGNTF	-
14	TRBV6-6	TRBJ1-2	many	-	CASSENGANYGYTF	TGTGCCAGCAGCGAGAATGGAGCTAACTATGGCTACACCTTC
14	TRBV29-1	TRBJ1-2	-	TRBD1	CSVEVWDRGSGYTF	TGCAGCGTTGAAGTTTGGGACAGGGGTAGTGGCTACACCTTC
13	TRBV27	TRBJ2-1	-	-	CASHSGAWNEQFF	TGTGCCAGCCACTCGGGGGCATGGAATGAGCAGTTCTTC
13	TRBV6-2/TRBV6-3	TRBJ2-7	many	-	CASGGTNLYEQYF	TGTGCCAGCGGCGGGACAAATCTCTACGAGCAGTACTTC